One and the same sample provided the 12 T cell receptor beta chains below, sequenced in a study of T cell responses to AZD1222 COVID-19 vaccine. Sequenced by immunoSEQ multiplex PCR; TCRdb stores in-frame clones only, minus some. This listing includes under 150,000 clones. Sample: peripheral blood. Source of these receptors: an adult in good health.

The CDR3 loop reads CASSPSDNNYGYTF. CDR3 nucleotides: TGTGCCAGCAGCCCGTCGGACAATAACTATGGCTACACCTTC. This chain links TRBV3-1 (or the pseudogene TRBV3-2) with TRBJ1-2, with D maybe TRBD1 (5 bases). The V and J ends lost 4 bases and 1 base respectively, with 10 bases between them. Germline V CDR1 and CDR2: LGHDT, YNNKEL (reference sequence). The CDR3 spans 14 residues.

Comment on this clone: Additional DNA sequences in this sample encode the identical CDR3. This chain uses TRBV2 with TRBJ1-1; D is undetermined. There are 13 residues in the CDR3. V lost 3 bases to trimming and J lost 2 bases, with 7 bases between them. Germline loops: CDR1 SNHLY, CDR2 FYNNEI. In DNA, the CDR3 is TGTGCCAGCAGTGATCCCCTAAACACTGAAGCTTTCTTT. It translates to CASSDPLNTEAFF.

The V and J genes are TRBV6-1 and TRBJ1-1; D gene ambiguous. CDR1 and CDR2 from the germline V gene are MNHNS and SASEGT. This CDR3 comprises 13 residues. Trimming removed 2 bases from V and 5 bases from J, with 9 bases in between. The CDR3 loop is CASSESESTEAFF. CDR3 in DNA: TGTGCCAGCAGTGAATCGGAGAGTACTGAAGCTTTCTTT.

The chain uses TRBV3-1 (or the pseudogene TRBV3-2) and TRBJ2-1; TRBD1 is a possible D gene (7 bases). Germline assignment: CDR1 LGHDT and CDR2 YNNKEL (reference sequence). Trimming pared 0 bases from V and 2 bases from J, leaving 14 bases between. The CDR3 consists of 17 residues. The CDR3 bases are TGTGCCAGCAGCCAAGAAACCAGGGGGAGGCCCTACAATGAGCAGTTCTTC. As protein: CASSQETRGRPYNEQFF.

The gene calls are TRBV2 and TRBJ1-5; D is unresolved. The V and J ends lost 4 bases and 4 bases respectively, with 17 bases between them. The CDR3 length is 16 residues. Germline V gene lookup returns CDR1 SNHLY and CDR2 FYNNEI. The CDR3 DNA follows: TGTGCCAGCAGTGGTCTCGACGGCACCGGTAATCAGCCCCAGCATTTT. Its translation is CASSGLDGTGNQPQHF.

The rearrangement joins TRBV5-1 to TRBJ1-3, with D possibly being TRBD1 (5 bases). The germline V gene encodes CDR1 SGHRS and CDR2 YFSETQ. The CDR3 sequence is 15 residues long. Trimming took 4 bases from V and 1 from J, leaving 12 bases between them. The chain's CDR3 is CASSPGTVSGNTIYF. The CDR3 DNA reads as TGCGCCAGCAGCCCAGGGACGGTGTCTGGAAACACCATATATTTT. Using reference TRBV5-1 and TRBJ1-3 for the parts outside the CDR3, the full variable domain is KAGVTQTPRYLIKTRGQQVTLSCSPISGHRSVSWYQQTPGQGLQFLFEYFSETQRNKGNFPGRFSGRQFSNSRSEMNVSTLELGDSALYLCASSPGTVSGNTIYFGEGSWLTVV.

The chain has TRBV18 and TRBJ1-2, with TRBD1 as a possible D gene (6 bases). The CDR3 runs 14 residues. From germline, CDR1 is KGHSH and CDR2 LQKENI. V was shortened by 1 base and J by 2 bases, with 8 bases between the two germline ends. The CDR3 DNA reads as TGTGCCAGCTCACCACAGGGGGAAAACTATGGCTACACCTTC. It translates to CASSPQGENYGYTF.

This sequence joins TRBV19 and TRBJ1-5, with D tentatively TRBD1 (5 bases). Deletions cut 7 bases from V and 5 bases from J, with 15 bases between. Per the germline V gene, CDR1 is LNHDA and CDR2 is SQIVND (reference sequence). The CDR3 is 14 residues long. In DNA, the CDR3 is TGTGCCAGTACCACTCGGGGGGTGGATCAGCCCCAGCATTTT. It is translated as CASTTRGVDQPQHF.

This chain joins TRBV6-5 and TRBJ2-1; D possibly corresponds to TRBD2 (5 bases). Germline V CDR1 and CDR2: MNHEY, SVGAGI. Trimming stripped 11 bases from V and 0 bases from J, with 11 bases between. The CDR3 contains 13 residues. The CDR3 DNA follows: TGTGCCGCGGGTCTAAGCTCCTACAATGAGCAGTTCTTC. This sequence encodes CAAGLSSYNEQFF.

The rearrangement links TRBV7-9 to TRBJ2-5, with D possibly TRBD2 on 6 matching bases. Germline V gene data show CDR1 as SEHNR and CDR2 as FQNEAQ (reference sequence). This CDR3 comprises 14 residues. Trimming took 5 bases from V and 7 from J, leaving 17 bases between them. The CDR3 region is CASSPTPQEGTQYF. The CDR3 DNA reads as TGTGCCAGCAGCCCGACACCCCAGGAGGGGACCCAGTACTTC.

The V call is TRBV29-1, the J call TRBJ2-2; D tentatively fits TRBD1 or TRBD2 (5 bases each). This CDR3 is 19 amino acids long. V gave up 2 bases and J gave up 2 bases, with 24 bases separating them. Germline values: CDR1 SQVTM, CDR2 ANQGSEA. CDR3 protein: CSVEFKGNSAELNTGELFF. The CDR3 nucleotides read TGCAGCGTTGAATTCAAGGGGAATAGCGCAGAACTAAACACCGGGGAGCTGTTTTTT.

The chain couples TRBV6-1 to TRBJ2-2; possibly TRBD2 for D (6 bases). The CDR3 spans 16 residues. With 4 bases removed from V and 3 bases from J, the gap between germline ends came to 15 bases. In germline, CDR1 is MNHNS, CDR2 SASEGT. The CDR3 spells CASSALAYTHTGELFF. CDR3 sequence (DNA): TGTGCCAGCAGTGCCCTAGCGTACACCCACACCGGGGAGCTGTTTTTT.